This note documents a single T cell receptor (beta chain) sequence. Its antigen is undetermined. Germline CDR1 is MDHEN and CDR2 is SYDVKM. The V gene lost 5 bases and the J gene lost 3 bases, with 13 bases spanning the gap. This CDR3 has 14 residues. The entry originates in a study of shared clonotypes between healthy human individuals. Study results and caveats: What limited the represented genetic and exposure-history diversity was the small number of donors. Generation probability values for non-shared clonotypes were lower than those for clonotypes shared by all four donors.

The study enrolled healthy HIV-negative adults without recent acute infections or vaccinations as donors. Original processing methods: As immunoSEQ supplied junction-only sequences (without quality scores), filtering differed. Clones were read by immunoSEQ multiplex PCR, and TCRdb kept only the in-frame ones, dropping some. V, J and clone size derive from that table, while D and trimming were established from the DNA sequence. The data show more than 400,000 clones, around 96% seen once. The V gene is TRBV28, the J gene TRBJ1-1; D gene ambiguous. Sequences were obtained from naive CD4+ T cells sorted from blood. Subset denoted: CD45RA+ positively selected. This TCR was recovered from a woman in her twenties or thirties in good health. CDR3 nucleotide sequence: TGTGCCAGCAGTCCTTTCGGCCGGCACACTGAAGCTTTCTTT. Protein product: CASSPFGRHTEAFF.